These 7 T cell receptor beta chains came from one sample sequenced in a study of human T cells and chemical hapten exposure (dated by TCRdb to the early 2020s). The time point label on this specimen signifies: patch test 3, about 24 weeks after DPC sensitization. The sample's treatment or condition label is to be understood as: therapeutic diphenylcyclopropenone sensitization with weekly scalp DPC. Receptor amplification or capture employed RACE. The sample was run on a NextSeq 500. Using fastp trimming at Q25 and MiXCR clonotype assembly, TCRdb reanalyzed the public sequencing data and kept in-frame beta chains. Here each entry gathers all rows of one CDR3 protein and keeps the most common genes and DNA. Present in this sample are about 190,000 distinct CDR3 sequences, 20% to 25% of which were seen just once. The ten biggest clones cover about 2.5% of the sample. The source material was whole blood, sampled in connection with sensitization to the hapten diphenylcyclopropenone (DPC). These receptors all come from a woman aged 40 to 50 with alopecia areata. Some clones in this sample may be carry-over from other donors' samples.

This clonotype was counted a single time. The chain joins TRBV6-2 or TRBV6-3 to TRBJ2-2; 13 bases fit TRBD2. Per germline, CDR1 MNHEY and CDR2 SVGEGT. Losses at the gene ends were 5 bases for V and 4 bases for J; bases not matched to a gene: 1. CDR3 length: 15 residues. The CDR3 protein is CASSTSGRATGELFF. The CDR3 DNA is TGTGCCAGCAGTACTAGCGGGAGGGCCACCGGGGAGCTGTTTTTT.

V and J are TRBV6-4 and TRBJ2-2; 7 bases are a match to TRBD1. Trimming at V came to 9 bases and at J to 6 bases, leaving 7 bases not matched to a gene. The CDR3 loop spans 13 amino acids. CDR1 and CDR2 (germline): MRHNA, SNTAGT. This chain's CDR3 is CASRTGPAGELFF. CDR3 nucleotide sequence: TGTGCCAGTCGGACAGGTCCCGCCGGGGAGCTGTTTTTT.

The J gene is TRBJ2-1, the V gene TRBV29-1; D call uncertain. CDR3 length equals 15 residues. Germline V gives CDR1 SQVTM, CDR2 ANQGSEA. The ends were cut back, 6 bases at V and 10 bases at J, with 25 bases in the middle. CDR3 DNA: TGCAGCGTGCATCACTTCCCGGCGAGCCTTGGGGAGCAGTTCTTC. Protein sequence: CSVHHFPASLGEQFF.

This sequence joins TRBV24-1 and TRBJ2-7; possibly TRBD2 for D (5 bases). The V end lost 5 bases, the J end lost 2 bases, and 18 bases lay between the germline ends. The CDR3 totals 16 residues. Germline CDR1 is KGHDR and CDR2 is SFDVKD. The CDR3 DNA reads as TGTGCCACCAGTGCTTCCGCCGGGATCTCCACCTACGAGCAGTACTTC. Translating gives CATSASAGISTYEQYF.

This chain connects TRBV24-1 to TRBJ2-1, with 9 bases lining up with TRBD1. CDR1 is KGHDR and CDR2 is SFDVKD in the germline V gene. With 0 bases clipped from V and 8 bases from J, the junction kept 10 bases outside the gene matches. The CDR3 runs to 17 residues. The chain's CDR3 is CATSDLRGGQGIHEQFF. DNA of the CDR3: TGTGCCACCAGTGATTTGCGGGGAGGACAGGGGATCCATGAGCAGTTCTTC.

This clonotype was observed many times. This chain uses TRBV29-1 with TRBJ1-1; D is possibly TRBD1 (5 bases). The CDR3 loop spans 13 amino acids. Germline V gene sequence: CDR1 SQVTM, CDR2 ANQGSEA. Trimming pared 4 bases from V and 4 bases from J, leaving 13 bases between. This CDR3 is CSVGIGRGTEAFF. CDR3 nucleotide sequence: TGCAGCGTTGGGATTGGGAGGGGCACTGAAGCTTTCTTT.

This clonotype has more than one count but fewer than ten. CDR3 protein: CASSQPKREYSGANVLTF. The CDR3 DNA reads TGCGCCAGCAGTCAGCCTAAGCGGGAATACTCTGGGGCCAACGTCCTGACTTTC. The V call is TRBV23-1, the J call TRBJ2-6; 7 bases are a match to TRBD2. TRBV23-1 is annotated as an ORF whose role is uncertain. This CDR3 spans 18 amino acids. V was clipped by 3 bases and J by 0 bases; unmatched bases: 8.